What follows are 31 T cell receptor beta chains derived from one specimen sequenced in a study of blood T cell repertoires in COVID-19. Repertoires were generated with immunoSEQ multiplex PCR, while TCRdb's copy carries only in-frame clones and drops some. The sample gives a few hundred thousand clones, 80% to 90% of which show up once; 3% to 4% is in the top ten. Sequences were obtained from PBMCs or T cells enriched from blood (not recorded which). The receptor set was obtained from a woman between 40 and 50 years old with acute COVID-19.

The CDR3 sequence: CASRVGVYEQYF. The CDR3 nucleotides are TGTGCCTCTAGGGTAGGGGTCTACGAGCAGTACTTC. The V gene is TRBV28, the J gene TRBJ2-7; perhaps TRBD1 as D (5 bases). The CDR3 has 12 residues. Trimming stripped 11 bases from V and 3 bases from J, with 14 bases between. Germline V CDR1 and CDR2: MDHEN, SYDVKM.

V is TRBV10-2 and J is TRBJ2-7; D might be TRBD2 (5 bases). CDR3 length: 14 residues. Germline V gene lookup returns CDR1 WSHSY and CDR2 SAAADI. Trimming stripped 6 bases from V and 2 bases from J, with 14 bases between. This chain's CDR3 is CASSQVGRPYEQYF. Here the CDR3 DNA reads TGCGCCAGCAGCCAAGTTGGGAGACCCTACGAGCAGTACTTC.

Written as DNA, the CDR3 is TGTGCCACCAGTCGTGCTGGACTAGCGGGGCGGCATGAGCAGTTCTTC. Its translation: CATSRAGLAGRHEQFF. V is TRBV24-1 and J is TRBJ2-1; 12 bases line up with TRBD2. J gave up 8 bases and V 6 bases, and 10 bases lay outside the gene matches. The germline V gene has CDR1 KGHDR and CDR2 SFDVKD. This CDR3 has 16 amino acids.

This chain connects TRBV11-3 to TRBJ2-1, with D unclear. CDR3 size: 12 residues. Germline V gene data show CDR1 as SGHNT and CDR2 as YENEEA. Trimming removed 5 bases at V and 9 bases at J, with 11 bases between. The CDR3 DNA reads as TGTGCCAGCAGCCTCGGAGTGGGTGAGCAGTTCTTC. The encoded protein is CASSLGVGEQFF.

This sequence joins TRBV19 and TRBJ2-7, with 7 positions matching TRBD1. The V segment lost 4 bases and the J segment 2 bases; nucleotides outside the gene matches: 8. Germline V lookup: CDR1 LNHDA, CDR2 SQIVND (reference sequence). The CDR3 spans 15 residues. The CDR3 DNA follows: TGTGCCAGTAGTACACGGGGACAGAAAACCTACGAGCAGTACTTC. Translation: CASSTRGQKTYEQYF. The full variable domain, in which reference TRBV19 and TRBJ2-7 provide the parts outside the CDR3, is DGGITQSPKYLFRKEGQNVTLSCEQNLNHDAMYWYRQDPGQGLRLIYYSQIVNDFQKGDIAEGYSVSREKKESFPLTVTSAQKNPTAFYLCASSTRGQKTYEQYFGPGTRLTVT.

This clone was recorded a few times. The V and J genes are TRBV3-1 (or the pseudogene TRBV3-2) and TRBJ2-7; D call uncertain. V lost 0 bases, J lost 3 bases, and 3 bases lay in between. The length of the CDR3 is 12 residues. In germline, CDR1 is LGHDT, CDR2 YNNKEL (reference sequence). DNA of the CDR3: TGTGCCAGCAGCCAAGACCACTACGAGCAGTACTTC. Encoded protein: CASSQDHYEQYF.

The genes are TRBV19 and TRBJ2-2, with 14 bases identical to TRBD2. The germline V gene encodes CDR1 LNHDA and CDR2 SQIVND (reference sequence). The CDR3 loop spans 19 amino acids. J lost 4 bases, V lost 6 bases, and 13 bases had no gene match. The CDR3 nucleotides read TGTGCCAGTAGCCGCGCCCGGACTAGCGGGAGGCGGGTCACCGGGGAGCTGTTTTTT. It is translated as CASSRARTSGRRVTGELFF.

This clone was found once. The chain recombines TRBV13 with TRBJ2-7; no definite D call. CDR3 size: 14 residues. Trimming pared 2 bases from V and 3 bases from J, leaving 11 bases between. CDR1 and CDR2 (germline): PRHDT, FYEKMQ (reference sequence). The CDR3 bases are TGTGCCAGCAGCTTAATAGTTGTGAGCTACGAGCAGTACTTC. Protein: CASSLIVVSYEQYF. The variable domain in full, completed from reference TRBV13 and TRBJ2-7, reads AAGVIQSPRHLIKEKRETATLKCYPIPRHDTVYWYQQGPGQDPQFLISFYEKMQSDKGSIPDRFSAQQFSDYHSELNMSSLELGDSALYFCASSLIVVSYEQYFGPGTRLTVT.

This clone was counted a few times. This chain links TRBV11-2 with TRBJ1-6, with D possibly matching TRBD1 (5 bases). Trimming left V 5 bases short and J 0 bases short, with 17 bases between. CDR3 length: 18 residues. Germline CDR1 SGHAT, CDR2 FQNNGV. The CDR3 DNA is TGTGCCAGCAGCCCCCGGAGTGGGGGGAGCTCCTATAATTCACCCCTCCACTTT. As protein: CASSPRSGGSSYNSPLHF.

The V gene is TRBV28, the J gene TRBJ1-3; D is ambiguous. The V gene lost 9 bases and the J gene lost 1 base, with 16 bases spanning the gap. Germline CDR1 MDHEN, CDR2 SYDVKM. The CDR3 consists of 15 residues. The CDR3 loop is CASLQRVVSGNTIYF. The CDR3 DNA is TGTGCCAGTCTTCAACGGGTGGTATCTGGAAACACCATATATTTT.

The chain combines TRBV7-2 with TRBJ1-4; 9 bases fit TRBD1. CDR1 is SGHTA, CDR2 FQGNSA, per germline. V gave up 3 bases and J gave up 4 bases; unmatched junction bases: 3. The CDR3 extends over 15 amino acids. CDR3 amino acids: CASSFSTGGNEKLFF. The CDR3, as DNA: TGTGCCAGCAGCTTCTCGACAGGGGGTAATGAAAAACTGTTTTTT.

The chain links TRBV7-9 to TRBJ2-7, with 9 bases matching TRBD2. The CDR3 runs to 14 residues. The trim removed 1 base at V and 4 bases at J, leaving 2 bases unmatched. The germline V gene has CDR1 SEHNR and CDR2 FQNEAQ (reference sequence). CDR3 DNA sequence: TGTGCCAGCAGCTTAGGGCTAGCGGGATACGAGCAGTACTTC. It codes for CASSLGLAGYEQYF.

V and J are TRBV7-6 and TRBJ2-2, with 10 bases lining up with TRBD2. Germline V lookup: CDR1 SGHVS, CDR2 FNYEAQ. This CDR3 region has 15 residues. V lost 4 bases to trimming and J lost 7 bases; unmatched junction nucleotides: 6. CDR3 nucleotide sequence: TGTGCCAGCAGCTCCACTAGCGGGACGGGCGGGGAGCTGTTTTTT. Protein sequence: CASSSTSGTGGELFF.

V and J are TRBV27 and TRBJ2-7, with 9 nucleotides matching TRBD1. CDR3 length equals 16 residues. The V and J ends lost 5 bases and 2 bases, in that order; junction bases with no gene match: 10. From germline, CDR1 is MNHEY and CDR2 SMNVEV (reference sequence). DNA for the CDR3: TGTGCCAGCAGTCCCCGCGGACAGGGGAAGCCCTACGAGCAGTACTTC. Protein sequence: CASSPRGQGKPYEQYF.

About this clone: Relative to the germline gene, one junction end is altered; a read error may explain this. J is TRBJ2-2 and V is TRBV7-2; tentatively, D is TRBD1 (7 bases). CDR3 length equals 15 residues. The V gene's germline CDR1 is SGHTA and CDR2 FQGNSA. The CDR3 loop reads CASSFLRGDTAELFF. CDR3 DNA: TGTGCCAGCAGCTTTCTCAGGGGGGACACCGCGGAGCTGTTTTTT.

The chain recombines TRBV3-1 (or the pseudogene TRBV3-2) with TRBJ2-3, with TRBD2 matching 10 bases. Germline V gives CDR1 LGHDT, CDR2 YNNKEL (reference sequence). The CDR3 contains 17 residues. Trimming removed 3 bases from V and 5 bases from J; junction bases left unmatched: 11. For the CDR3, the DNA is TGTGCCAGCAGCCATGGGAGCGGGAGGGCCGCCGGAGATACGCAGTATTTT. Translating gives CASSHGSGRAAGDTQYF.

The chain combines TRBV6-4 with TRBJ2-1, with 11 bases matching TRBD2. V trimming: 5 bases; J trimming: 8 bases; junction bases outside the gene matches: 8. There are 15 residues in the CDR3. CDR1 and CDR2 (germline): MRHNA, SNTAGT. The CDR3 coding sequence is TGTGCCAGCAGTCTCATAGCGGGAGGGCTCGATGAGCAGTTCTTC. It is translated as CASSLIAGGLDEQFF.

This sequence joins TRBV16 and TRBJ1-6; 9 bases map to TRBD1. Trimming at V came to 4 bases and at J to 7 bases, leaving 8 bases not matched to a gene. This CDR3 contains 16 residues. The germline V gene encodes CDR1 KGHSY and CDR2 FQNENV. The CDR3, as DNA: TGTGCCAGCAGCCGGGACAGGGCCTCTCCCAATTCACCCCTCCACTTT. It specifies CASSRDRASPNSPLHF.

The rearrangement links TRBV7-2 to TRBJ1-1, with no clear D. CDR1 is SGHTA and CDR2 is FQGNSA in the germline V gene. V lost 4 bases, J lost 3 bases, and 21 bases lay in between. The CDR3 has 17 residues. CDR3 sequence (DNA): TGTGCCAGCAGCTACCAACCCCGGGGAGGACTGGACACTGAAGCTTTCTTT. Translated, it gives CASSYQPRGGLDTEAFF. The whole variable domain, filled in from reference TRBV7-2 and TRBJ1-1, reads GAGVSQSPSNKVTEKGKDVELRCDPISGHTALYWYRQSLGQGLEFLIYFQGNSAPDKSGLPSDRFSAERTGGSVSTLTIQRTQQEDSAVYLCASSYQPRGGLDTEAFFGQGTRLTVV.

V gene TRBV28 combines with J gene TRBJ2-3; no clear D. Trimming left V 2 bases short and J 2 bases short, with 11 bases between. The CDR3 extends over 15 amino acids. CDR1 is MDHEN and CDR2 is SYDVKM in the germline V gene. The CDR3 DNA sequence: TGTGCCAGCAGTTTAGTTCGAGGAAACACAGATACGCAGTATTTT. It specifies CASSLVRGNTDTQYF.

This clone has a single count. V and J are TRBV4-1 and TRBJ2-1, with D unresolved. CDR1 MGHRA and CDR2 YSYEKL come from the germline V gene. V was cut by 1 base and J by 8 bases, with 6 bases left in between. The CDR3 totals 12 residues. Written as DNA, the CDR3 is TGCGCCAGCAGCCAAGGTTATCATGAGCAGTTCTTC. It codes for CASSQGYHEQFF.

V and J are TRBV9 and TRBJ1-5; TRBD1 might be the D (5 bases). There are 15 residues in the CDR3. Trimming cost V 0 bases and J 5 bases, with 12 bases left between them. The V gene's germline CDR1 is SGDLS and CDR2 YYNGEE. Written as DNA, the CDR3 is TGTGCCAGCAGCGTAGCTGACAGCCCTTATCAGCCCCAGCATTTT. Encoded protein: CASSVADSPYQPQHF.

The V call is TRBV6-5, the J call TRBJ2-2; 9 bases map to TRBD2. This CDR3 contains 14 residues. Trimming removed 5 bases from V and 4 bases from J; junction bases left unmatched: 2. Germline assignment: CDR1 MNHEY and CDR2 SVGAGI. The CDR3 region has the DNA TGTGCCAGCAGTACGGGACTAGCCACCGGGGAGCTGTTTTTT. Translated, it gives CASSTGLATGELFF.

The chain combines TRBV2 with TRBJ2-1; the match to TRBD1 covers 9 bases. This CDR3 contains 14 residues. The junction had 6 bases not matched to a gene; V was cut back by 8 bases and J by 4 bases. Germline CDR1 reads SNHLY; CDR2 reads FYNNEI. Here the CDR3 DNA reads TGTGCCAGCTCCGGGACAGGGAGATACAATGAGCAGTTCTTC. Its protein product is CASSGTGRYNEQFF.

The CDR3 DNA reads TGTGCCAGCAGTCAAGGACTAGCGACAGATACGCAGTATTTT. It codes for CASSQGLATDTQYF. The chain links TRBV6-2 or TRBV6-3 to TRBJ2-3, with 9 bases lining up with TRBD2. J gave up 3 bases and V 5 bases, and 3 bases lay outside the gene matches. This CDR3 spans 14 amino acids. CDR1 and CDR2 from the germline V gene are MNHEY and SVGEGT.

V is TRBV6-4 and J is TRBJ2-2, with D perhaps TRBD1 (6 bases). CDR3 length equals 13 residues. Between the trimmed V and J ends, which lost 5 bases and 6 bases, there was a span of 10 bases. The germline V gene encodes CDR1 MRHNA and CDR2 SNTAGT. CDR3 DNA sequence: TGTGCCAGCAGTCCCTCAGGGGCCGGGGAGCTGTTTTTT. This sequence encodes CASSPSGAGELFF.

The chain links TRBV7-9 to TRBJ2-5, with D possibly being TRBD2 (5 bases). The germline gives CDR1 SEHNR, CDR2 FQNEAQ (reference sequence). The CDR3 has 16 residues. Deletions cut 5 bases from V and 4 bases from J, with 20 bases between. The DNA for the CDR3 is TGTGCCAGCAGCAGCACTAGGGATCTCCTTAGAGAGACCCAGTACTTC. Amino acids: CASSSTRDLLRETQYF. The variable domain in full, with the rest retrieved from reference TRBV7-9 and TRBJ2-5, is DTGVSQNPRHKITKRGQNVTFRCDPISEHNRLYWYRQTLGQGPEFLTYFQNEAQLEKSRLLSDRFSAERPKGSFSTLEIQRTEQGDSAMYLCASSSTRDLLRETQYFGPGTRLLVL.

This chain uses TRBV9 with TRBJ2-1; 11 bases match TRBD2. The CDR3 has 18 residues. Germline assignment: CDR1 SGDLS and CDR2 YYNGEE. The V gene end was trimmed by 2 bases and the J gene end by 3 bases; junction bases not matched to a gene: 10. For the CDR3, the DNA is TGTGCCAGCAGCGTCGGACTAGCGGGTGGAAGATACTACAATGAGCAGTTCTTC. Protein product: CASSVGLAGGRYYNEQFF.

The chain recombines TRBV28 with TRBJ1-5; D possibly corresponds to TRBD1 (6 bases). The CDR3 has 15 amino acids. Germline CDR1 and CDR2: MDHEN and SYDVKM. V was pared by 7 bases and J by 1 base, with 14 bases between. The CDR3 DNA reads TGTGCCAGCACCCAAGGGAGGGGGAGCAATCAGCCCCAGCATTTT. It codes for CASTQGRGSNQPQHF.

In regard to this clone: Within the sample, other DNA sequences also encode this same CDR3. The chain uses TRBV29-1 and TRBJ1-6, with 7 positions matching TRBD1. The germline V gene has CDR1 SQVTM and CDR2 ANQGSEA. Trimming removed 6 bases from V and 0 bases from J; junction bases left unmatched: 2. This CDR3 spans 14 amino acids. The CDR3 DNA follows: TGCAGCGTGCGGGACAGCTCCTATAATTCACCCCTCCACTTT. This translates into CSVRDSSYNSPLHF.

The V and J genes are TRBV28 and TRBJ2-7, with TRBD1 matching 7 bases. Germline V gene data show CDR1 as MDHEN and CDR2 as SYDVKM. After removal of 4 bases from V and 2 bases from J, the junction contained 17 bases not matched to a gene. The CDR3 loop spans 18 amino acids. In DNA, the CDR3 is TGTGCCAGCAGTTCGACGATCTACAGGGGCGGCCCACCCTACGAGCAGTACTTC. As protein: CASSSTIYRGGPPYEQYF.